Only one count was recorded for the clone carrying this TCR beta chain. One end of the junction varies from germline; a read error may be responsible. From RNA transcripts, TCR beta CDR3 regions were amplified. In the first-round RT-PCR of the TCR CDR3, the HTBI primer set was used. A single record per CDR3 protein comes from TCRdb applying MiXCR to the multiplex PCR reads. The table lists about 740,000 distinct CDR3 sequences, roughly 15% of them singletons, with roughly 10% in the top ten. The CDR3 spans 16 residues. These data come from a study of T cells in Graves' hyperthyroidism and ophthalmopathy. PBMCs were collected from a 10 ml volume of fresh peripheral blood.

The chain couples TRBV12-3 or TRBV12-4 to TRBJ2-2; the match to TRBD1 covers 8 bases. What was sequenced was blood. This receptor was taken from a woman under 30 with Graves' hyperthyroidism. The CDR3 loop is CAGSPDSGTGTGELFF. The CDR3 DNA reads TGTGCCGGCAGTCCGGACTCTGGGACAGGCACCGGGGAGCTGTTTTTT.